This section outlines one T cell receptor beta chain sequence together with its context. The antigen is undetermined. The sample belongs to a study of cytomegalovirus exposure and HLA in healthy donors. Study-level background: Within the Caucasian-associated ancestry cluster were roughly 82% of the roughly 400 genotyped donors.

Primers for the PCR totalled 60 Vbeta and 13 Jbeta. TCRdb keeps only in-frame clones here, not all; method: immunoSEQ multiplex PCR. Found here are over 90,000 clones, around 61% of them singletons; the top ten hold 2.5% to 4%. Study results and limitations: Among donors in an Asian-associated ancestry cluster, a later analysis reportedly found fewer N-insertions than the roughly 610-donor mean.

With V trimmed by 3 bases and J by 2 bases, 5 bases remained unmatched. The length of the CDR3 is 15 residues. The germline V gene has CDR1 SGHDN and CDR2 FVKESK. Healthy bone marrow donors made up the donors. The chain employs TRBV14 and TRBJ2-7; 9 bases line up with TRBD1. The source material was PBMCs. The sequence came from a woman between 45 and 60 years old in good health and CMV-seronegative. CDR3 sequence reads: CASSQGTGYAYEQYF. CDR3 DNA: TGTGCCAGCAGCCAGGGGACAGGGTACGCCTACGAGCAGTACTTC.